The 16 T cell receptor beta chains below come from one sample, sequenced in a study of OX40 agonist ivuxolimab in advanced cancers. The table came from immunoSEQ multiplex PCR; TCRdb's copy has only in-frame clones and leaves some out. Of about 94,000 clones listed, approximately 92% were seen once; the top ten hold roughly 3.5%. The specimen was CD4+ or CD8+ T cells sorted from blood, collected in a trial of the OX40 agonist ivuxolimab. These receptors came from an adult with an advanced solid tumor such as melanoma, head and neck, liver or kidney cancer.

This sequence joins TRBV5-1 and TRBJ1-2; weak D call: TRBD1 (5 bases). V was clipped by 4 bases and J by 0 bases, with 16 bases between them. The CDR3 totals 16 residues. Per the germline V gene, CDR1 is SGHRS and CDR2 is YFSETQ. CDR3 sequence: CASSLTSEGTNYGYTF. CDR3 sequence (DNA): TGCGCCAGCAGCCTGACCTCCGAGGGGACTAACTATGGCTACACCTTC. The entire variable domain, with the rest obtained from reference TRBV5-1 and TRBJ1-2, is as follows: KAGVTQTPRYLIKTRGQQVTLSCSPISGHRSVSWYQQTPGQGLQFLFEYFSETQRNKGNFPGRFSGRQFSNSRSEMNVSTLELGDSALYLCASSLTSEGTNYGYTFGSGTRLTVV.

The rearrangement uses TRBV7-2 and TRBJ1-1, with a possible D match to TRBD1 (5 bases). CDR3 length: 13 amino acids. CDR1 and CDR2 (germline): SGHTA, FQGNSA. V was clipped by 0 bases and J by 8 bases, with 10 bases between them. The CDR3 DNA sequence: TGTGCCAGCAGCTTAGCGCTGGGGCGGGAAGCTTTCTTT. Its protein product is CASSLALGREAFF.

Notes on this clone: Other DNA sequences from this sample encode an identical CDR3 as well. For the CDR3, the DNA is TGTGCCAGCAGTTCGTCCTACGAGCAGTACTTC. It encodes CASSSSYEQYF. The V call is TRBV27, the J call TRBJ2-7, with D uncertain. The CDR3 contains 11 residues. CDR1 is MNHEY and CDR2 is SMNVEV in the germline V gene (reference sequence). The V and J ends lost 4 bases and 1 base respectively, with 2 bases between them.

Written as DNA, the CDR3 is TGTGCCAGCAGCTTATGGGGGCCGCGGGTTGATGAAGCTTTCTTT. Encoded protein: CASSLWGPRVDEAFF. V gene TRBV11-3 combines with J gene TRBJ1-1, with D possibly TRBD1 on 6 matching bases. V dropped 2 bases and J dropped 7 bases, with 17 bases sitting between them. Germline CDR1 reads SGHNT; CDR2 reads YENEEA. The CDR3 has 15 residues.

The rearrangement uses TRBV27 and TRBJ2-2, with D possibly being TRBD1 or TRBD2 (5 bases each). V gave up 3 bases and J gave up 5 bases, with 16 bases separating them. The CDR3 totals 16 residues. Germline V CDR1 and CDR2: MNHEY, SMNVEV (reference sequence). The CDR3 DNA is TGTGCCAGCAGTTTTTTGGGACCCATGGGAACCGGGGAGCTGTTTTTT. This gives the protein CASSFLGPMGTGELFF.

The V gene is TRBV5-8, the J gene TRBJ2-1; D may match TRBD1 or TRBD2 (6 bases each). Per germline, CDR1 SGHTS and CDR2 YDEGEE. V lost 1 base, J lost 2 bases, and 13 bases lay in between. The CDR3 contains 16 residues. This CDR3 reads CASSLLRGVTYNEQFF. As DNA, the CDR3 is TGTGCCAGCAGCTTGTTAAGGGGGGTAACCTACAATGAGCAGTTCTTC.

The V call is TRBV19, the J call TRBJ2-7; the D gene could be TRBD1 or TRBD2 (5 bases each). V was clipped by 10 bases and J by 5 bases, with 18 bases between them. This CDR3 spans 13 amino acids. CDR1 LNHDA and CDR2 SQIVND come from the germline V gene (reference sequence). CDR3 sequence reads: CATRPGPRDEQYF. The CDR3 bases are TGTGCCACCCGCCCGGGACCTCGGGACGAGCAGTACTTC.

The rearrangement joins TRBV7-9 to TRBJ2-1, with 7 nucleotides matching TRBD2. Trimming removed 1 base from V and 3 bases from J; junction bases left unmatched: 3. The CDR3 runs 15 residues. Germline V gene data show CDR1 as SEHNR and CDR2 as FQNEAQ (reference sequence). The DNA of the CDR3 is TGTGCCAGCAGCTTAGGTGCTAGCGGCTACAATGAGCAGTTCTTC. Translated: CASSLGASGYNEQFF. Based on the CDR3 plus reference TRBV7-9 and TRBJ2-1, the full variable domain is DTGVSQNPRHKITKRGQNVTFRCDPISEHNRLYWYRQTLGQGPEFLTYFQNEAQLEKSRLLSDRFSAERPKGSFSTLEIQRTEQGDSAMYLCASSLGASGYNEQFFGPGTRLTVL.

This clone was recorded a few times. The V and J genes are TRBV4-1 and TRBJ2-1; 12 nucleotides agree with TRBD2. Germline trimming cut 3 bases from V and 8 bases from J; bases unmatched to any gene: 2. The CDR3 covers 14 residues. The V gene's germline CDR1 is MGHRA and CDR2 YSYEKL. For the CDR3, the DNA is TGCGCCAGCAGCCAGACTAGCGGGAGCTATGAGCAGTTCTTC. Its translation is CASSQTSGSYEQFF.

J is TRBJ2-7 and V is TRBV7-8; D unclear. Germline-derived CDR1 and CDR2 are SGHVS and FQNEAQ. Between the trimmed V and J ends, which lost 3 bases and 0 bases, there was a span of 6 bases. The CDR3 is made up of 13 amino acids. CDR3 DNA sequence: TGTGCCAGCAGCTTCAGGAGCTCCTACGAGCAGTACTTC. It translates to CASSFRSSYEQYF.

The chain is built from TRBV28 and TRBJ2-1; 9 bases map to TRBD2. The trim removed 5 bases at V and 9 bases at J, leaving 8 bases unmatched. Germline assignment: CDR1 MDHEN and CDR2 SYDVKM. The CDR3 is made up of 14 amino acids. This CDR3 reads CASSPPGGGGEQFF. CDR3 coding DNA: TGTGCCAGCAGTCCCCCTGGCGGGGGGGGTGAGCAGTTCTTC.

The gene calls are TRBV5-1 and TRBJ2-7, with D perhaps matching TRBD1 or TRBD2 (5 bases each). The V end lost 4 bases, the J end lost 0 bases, and 14 bases lay between the germline ends. This CDR3 is 15 amino acids long. Germline assignment: CDR1 SGHRS and CDR2 YFSETQ. The CDR3 region is CASSPFGASSYEQYF. CDR3 nucleotides: TGCGCCAGCAGCCCATTCGGGGCGAGCTCCTACGAGCAGTACTTC.

This chain links TRBV4-1 with TRBJ2-7, with TRBD1 matching over 7 bases. Germline V gene sequence: CDR1 MGHRA, CDR2 YSYEKL. Trimming at V came to 4 bases and at J to 7 bases, leaving 13 bases not matched to a gene. CDR3 length equals 15 residues. The CDR3 DNA reads TGCGCCAGCAGCCCCCGGGACAGAGGAAGGGGGGAGCAGTACTTC. It is translated as CASSPRDRGRGEQYF.

The chain combines TRBV27 with TRBJ1-4, with 7 positions matching TRBD1. The CDR3 sequence is 15 residues long. CDR1 and CDR2 from the germline V gene are MNHEY and SMNVEV (reference sequence). V lost 5 bases, J lost 8 bases, and 11 bases stayed unmatched. In nucleotides, the CDR3 is TGTGCCAGCAGTGGAGACAGGGTGGGAGAGGAAAAACTGTTTTTT. Translation: CASSGDRVGEEKLFF.

J is TRBJ1-1 and V is TRBV14, with D hard to call. Trimming pared 3 bases from V and 3 bases from J, leaving 2 bases between. The germline gives CDR1 SGHDN, CDR2 FVKESK. The CDR3 has 11 amino acids. The CDR3 DNA reads TGTGCCAGCAGCCAGTACACTGAAGCTTTCTTT. Its translation: CASSQYTEAFF.

V and J are TRBV6-5 and TRBJ2-3; D is unclear. With 8 bases removed from V and 1 base from J, the gap between germline ends came to 10 bases. Germline assignment: CDR1 MNHEY and CDR2 SVGAGI. The CDR3 extends over 13 amino acids. The CDR3 DNA follows: TGTGCCAGCGGATGGCGCCGCACAGATACGCAGTATTTT. Protein sequence: CASGWRRTDTQYF.